The subject of this entry is one TCR beta chain. These data belong to a study of blood T cell repertoires in COVID-19. Study-level background: Researchers got acute and convalescent COVID-19 samples from the United States, Italy and Spain. PBMCs, B-cell-depleted T cells, or T cells were the source of the cDNA or gDNA that made up the material.

Authors' methods: Estimation of nucleated cell counts was performed using reference gene primer amplification. Generated by immunoSEQ multiplex PCR, the TCRdb table keeps only in-frame clones and is missing some. For V, J and clone size, that table is used; D and trimming come from the DNA. This table holds 220,000 or so clones, 60% to 85% found once. From germline, CDR1 is LNHDA and CDR2 SQIVND (reference sequence). The CDR3 runs 15 residues. J was trimmed by 10 bases and V by 7 bases; bases with no gene match: 12. Sequenced material: peripheral blood. The sequence came from a woman in her sixties or seventies with acute or convalescent COVID-19. This rearrangement joins TRBV19 to TRBJ2-1; 11 bases fit TRBD2. The CDR3 sequence is CASTEIAGGSFEQFF. The DNA of the CDR3 is TGTGCCAGTACCGAAATAGCGGGAGGGTCATTCGAGCAGTTCTTC.